The next 29 T cell receptor beta chains were all read from a single sample in a study of OX40 agonist ivuxolimab in advanced cancers. The protocol was immunoSEQ multiplex PCR, while the TCRdb copy is restricted to in-frame clones and leaves out a portion. The data contain tens of thousands of clones, approximately 79% of them singletons. This material consisted of CD4+ or CD8+ T cells sorted from blood, taken in a trial of the OX40 agonist ivuxolimab. These receptors originate from an adult with an advanced solid tumor such as melanoma, head and neck, liver or kidney cancer.

The J gene is TRBJ2-4, the V gene TRBV7-9; D might be TRBD2 (6 bases). The germline CDR1 and CDR2 sequences are SEHNR and FQNEAQ (reference sequence). This CDR3 region has 18 residues. The V gene lost 4 bases and the J gene lost 0 bases, with 19 bases spanning the gap. The CDR3 is CASSSWVGGQPAKNIQYF. CDR3 in DNA: TGTGCCAGCAGCTCCTGGGTTGGAGGGCAGCCAGCCAAAAACATTCAGTACTTC. The whole variable domain, filled in from reference TRBV7-9 and TRBJ2-4, reads DTGVSQNPRHKITKRGQNVTFRCDPISEHNRLYWYRQTLGQGPEFLTYFQNEAQLEKSRLLSDRFSAERPKGSFSTLEIQRTEQGDSAMYLCASSSWVGGQPAKNIQYFGAGTRLSVL.

The chain recombines TRBV5-4 with TRBJ2-5, with D hard to call. The CDR3 runs to 14 residues. V shed 2 bases and J shed 1 base, with 9 bases lying between them. The germline CDR1 and CDR2 sequences are SGHNT and YYREEE (reference sequence). The CDR3 DNA follows: TGTGCCAGCAGCTTACTACAACCCCAAGAGACCCAGTACTTC. This translates into CASSLLQPQETQYF.

The chain is built from TRBV6-6 and TRBJ2-7; D gene uncertain. The germline V gene has CDR1 MNHNY and CDR2 SVGAGI (reference sequence). This CDR3 has 14 amino acids. V was trimmed by 0 bases and J by 3 bases, leaving 9 bases between them. The CDR3 DNA follows: TGTGCCAGCAGTTACTCACGGGCAGGCTACGAGCAGTACTTC. Translating it yields CASSYSRAGYEQYF.

V gene TRBV5-1 combines with J gene TRBJ1-1; 7 bases align to TRBD1. J gave up 5 bases and V 1 base, and 5 bases lay outside the gene matches. The CDR3 covers 14 residues. Germline values: CDR1 SGHRS, CDR2 YFSETQ. DNA of the CDR3: TGCGCCAGCAGCTTGTCAGGGGGAGGGACTGAAGCTTTCTTT. This translates into CASSLSGGGTEAFF. Combining the CDR3 with reference TRBV5-1 and TRBJ1-1 gives the whole variable domain KAGVTQTPRYLIKTRGQQVTLSCSPISGHRSVSWYQQTPGQGLQFLFEYFSETQRNKGNFPGRFSGRQFSNSRSEMNVSTLELGDSALYLCASSLSGGGTEAFFGQGTRLTVV.

V is TRBV29-1 and J is TRBJ2-3, with 9 nucleotides matching TRBD2. The CDR3 is made up of 18 amino acids. CDR1 is SQVTM and CDR2 is ANQGSEA in the germline V gene. Trimming took 7 bases from V and 1 from J; bases not matched to a gene: 18. The CDR3 DNA is TGCAGCGACTTGACAGGTCTAGCGGGGATGATACGCACAGATACGCAGTATTTT. This sequence encodes CSDLTGLAGMIRTDTQYF.

This chain links TRBV10-3 with TRBJ2-7; 8 bases agree with TRBD1. With 6 bases clipped from V and 5 bases from J, the junction kept 15 bases outside the gene matches. CDR1 and CDR2 from the germline V gene are ENHRY and SYGVKD. This CDR3 contains 16 residues. The CDR3 DNA is TGTGCCATCAGAGCCCCGACCGGGACAGGTTCTGACGAGCAGTACTTC. Its protein is CAIRAPTGTGSDEQYF.

V gene TRBV5-1 combines with J gene TRBJ2-7, with 12 bases fitting TRBD2. Germline CDR1 and CDR2: SGHRS and YFSETQ. CDR3 length: 15 residues. V dropped 4 bases and J dropped 2; count of bases not matched to a gene: 4. CDR3 in amino acids: CASSPRTSGAYEQYF. In DNA form, the CDR3 reads TGCGCCAGCAGCCCCCGGACTAGCGGGGCCTACGAGCAGTACTTC.

This clone has only a few counts. The chain employs TRBV19 and TRBJ1-1, with a possible D match to TRBD1 (5 bases). CDR3 length equals 16 residues. Trimming stripped 5 bases from V and 4 bases from J, with 20 bases between. Germline CDR1 LNHDA, CDR2 SQIVND (reference sequence). The CDR3 here is CASSETAGAVGTEAFF. The CDR3 nucleotides read TGTGCCAGTAGTGAAACTGCTGGGGCAGTGGGCACTGAAGCTTTCTTT.

The V call is TRBV28, the J call TRBJ2-7, with 7 bases lining up with TRBD2. The CDR3 has 12 residues. Germline V lookup: CDR1 MDHEN, CDR2 SYDVKM. With 8 bases clipped from V and 2 bases from J, the junction kept 3 bases outside the gene matches. CDR3: CASRGLPYEQYF. The CDR3 region has the DNA TGTGCCAGCCGGGGACTACCCTACGAGCAGTACTTC.

The V gene is TRBV19, the J gene TRBJ1-2, with 10 bases lining up with TRBD1. CDR1 and CDR2 from the germline V gene are LNHDA and SQIVND (reference sequence). Trimming at V came to 5 bases and at J to 11 bases, leaving 11 bases not matched to a gene. CDR3 length: 14 residues. CDR3 DNA sequence: TGTGCCAGTAGTTCCCCCTGGACAGGGGGGAGTTACACCTTC. Its protein is CASSSPWTGGSYTF.

The gene calls are TRBV7-3 and TRBJ1-1; the D gene is possibly TRBD1 (6 bases). V was trimmed by 1 base and J by 5 bases, leaving 11 bases between them. This CDR3 is built from 14 residues. Germline CDR1 reads SGHTA; CDR2 reads FQGTGA. CDR3 coding DNA: TGTGCCAGCAGCTTAAATGCAGGGGTTACTGAAGCTTTCTTT. The encoded protein is CASSLNAGVTEAFF. Full variable domain (remainder filled in from reference TRBV7-3 and TRBJ1-1): GAGVSQTPSNKVTEKGKYVELRCDPISGHTALYWYRQSLGQGPEFLIYFQGTGAADDSGLPNDRFFAVRPEGSVSTLKIQRTERGDSAVYLCASSLNAGVTEAFFGQGTRLTVV.

J is TRBJ1-3 and V is TRBV5-1; D is undetermined. Germline lookup yields CDR1 SGHRS and CDR2 YFSETQ. Trimming left V 5 bases short and J 1 base short, with 10 bases between. The length of the CDR3 is 14 residues. CDR3 nucleotides: TGCGCCAGCAGAACTAGTGGGTCTGGAAACACCATATATTTT. It specifies CASRTSGSGNTIYF.

This clone appeared once. V is TRBV6-4 and J is TRBJ1-5; 7 bases map to TRBD1. The V segment lost 6 bases and the J segment 5 bases; nucleotides outside the gene matches: 7. The CDR3 covers 14 residues. CDR1 is MRHNA and CDR2 is SNTAGT in the germline V gene. The CDR3 loop is CASRDGTADQPQHF. The CDR3 coding sequence is TGTGCCAGCAGGGACGGGACAGCAGATCAGCCCCAGCATTTT.

In this sample, this clone turned up many times. The V and J genes are TRBV6-1 and TRBJ2-7; TRBD2 matches 12 bases. The V gene end was trimmed by 3 bases and the J gene end by 5 bases; junction bases not matched to a gene: 5. Germline values: CDR1 MNHNS, CDR2 SASEGT. The CDR3 runs to 15 residues. The DNA for the CDR3 is TGTGCCAGCAGTGAGCCGACTAGCGGGAGCCACGAGCAGTACTTC. Encoded protein: CASSEPTSGSHEQYF.

V and J are TRBV4-1 and TRBJ2-1; perhaps D is TRBD1 or TRBD2 (6 bases each). V gave up 0 bases and J gave up 6 bases, with 15 bases separating them. Germline CDR1 reads MGHRA; CDR2 reads YSYEKL. The CDR3 extends over 16 amino acids. CDR3: CASSQEGGPTLNEQFF. DNA of the CDR3: TGCGCCAGCAGCCAAGAGGGGGGCCCGACCCTCAATGAGCAGTTCTTC.

This rearrangement joins TRBV28 to TRBJ2-1; 11 nucleotides align to TRBD2. V dropped 7 bases and J dropped 2; count of bases not matched to a gene: 7. CDR3 length: 16 residues. CDR1 MDHEN and CDR2 SYDVKM come from the germline V gene. CDR3 nucleotides: TGTGCCAGCACCCAACTAGCGGGAGCCCCCTACAATGAGCAGTTCTTC. This gives the protein CASTQLAGAPYNEQFF.

The V gene is TRBV4-2, the J gene TRBJ2-7, with 8 bases fitting TRBD2. Trimming removed 0 bases from V and 4 bases from J; junction bases left unmatched: 11. CDR1 and CDR2 from the germline V gene are LGHNA and YNFKEQ. The CDR3 contains 17 residues. CDR3: CASSQDFGSSGQYEQYF. In DNA form, the CDR3 reads TGTGCCAGCAGCCAAGATTTCGGATCTAGCGGGCAATACGAGCAGTACTTC.

In its sample, this clone was seen a few times. J is TRBJ2-3 and V is TRBV30, with 9 bases fitting TRBD1. The length of the CDR3 is 15 residues. Unmatched junction bases numbered 6, after V lost 2 bases and J lost 3 bases. Germline CDR1 and CDR2: GTSNPN and SVGIG (reference sequence). The CDR3 loop reads CAWSTGTGKTDTQYF. As DNA, the CDR3 is TGTGCCTGGAGTACCGGGACAGGGAAGACAGATACGCAGTATTTT.

This clone has just one count. The chain employs TRBV10-3 and TRBJ2-7; 12 positions agree with TRBD2. V was pared by 0 bases and J by 4 bases, with 4 bases of the junction left unmatched. Germline V lookup: CDR1 ENHRY, CDR2 SYGVKD. The CDR3 is 16 amino acids. CDR3 loop: CAISESTGLAGYEQYF. The CDR3 DNA reads TGTGCCATCAGTGAGTCGACTGGACTAGCGGGATACGAGCAGTACTTC.

The chain is built from TRBV4-2 and TRBJ2-1; TRBD2 matches 8 bases. The CDR3 runs to 13 residues. The V segment lost 8 bases and the J segment 5 bases; nucleotides outside the gene matches: 5. Germline CDR1 is LGHNA and CDR2 is YNFKEQ. Here the CDR3 DNA reads TGTGCCAGCTTAGCGGGATGGAACAATGAGCAGTTCTTC. Its protein product is CASLAGWNNEQFF.

The chain combines TRBV15 with TRBJ1-3; 7 nucleotides align to TRBD1. J was trimmed by 3 bases and V by 0 bases; bases with no gene match: 2. Germline V gene lookup returns CDR1 LNHNV and CDR2 YYDKDF (reference sequence). The CDR3 is 15 amino acids. Written as DNA, the CDR3 is TGTGCCACCAGCAGAGACAGGGGGTTTGGAAACACCATATATTTT. Its protein product is CATSRDRGFGNTIYF.

This clone was seen a handful of times. The chain carries TRBV7-2 and TRBJ2-7; D uncertain. Germline CDR1 reads SGHTA; CDR2 reads FQGNSA. This CDR3 has 11 amino acids. The V end was cut by 5 bases, the J end by 3 bases, with 5 bases between. The CDR3 loop reads CASSQDYEQYF. CDR3 sequence (DNA): TGTGCCAGCAGCCAAGACTACGAGCAGTACTTC.

The chain couples TRBV15 to TRBJ1-1; 7 bases align to TRBD1. This CDR3 is built from 13 residues. Germline CDR1 and CDR2: LNHNV and YYDKDF (reference sequence). J was trimmed by 11 bases and V by 6 bases; bases with no gene match: 12. CDR3 in DNA: TGTGCCACCAGTCCGTCGGTGACAGGGACGGCTTTCTTT. Protein sequence: CATSPSVTGTAFF.

The count of this clone is one. The rearrangement links TRBV7-8 to TRBJ2-3; D is perhaps TRBD2 (7 bases). The V and J ends lost 4 bases and 2 bases respectively, with 19 bases between them. Germline V lookup: CDR1 SGHVS, CDR2 FQNEAQ. The CDR3 has 17 amino acids. DNA of the CDR3: TGTGCCAGCAGCTCCCGGGGGGCGGGAGTGAACACAGATACGCAGTATTTT. It specifies CASSSRGAGVNTDTQYF. The entire variable domain, with the rest obtained from reference TRBV7-8 and TRBJ2-3, is as follows: GAGVSQSPRYKVAKRGQDVALRCDPISGHVSLFWYQQALGQGPEFLTYFQNEAQLDKSGLPSDRFFAERPEGSVSTLKIQRTQQEDSAVYLCASSSRGAGVNTDTQYFGPGTRLTVL.

This rearrangement joins TRBV4-1 to TRBJ1-6, with unresolved D. The CDR3 runs 16 residues. The V gene's germline CDR1 is MGHRA and CDR2 YSYEKL. V lost 4 bases, J lost 0 bases, and 10 bases lay in between. The CDR3 spells CASSPELSSYNSPLHF. In DNA, the CDR3 is TGCGCCAGCAGCCCGGAGCTGAGCTCCTATAATTCACCCCTCCACTTT.

This clone has a single count. This rearrangement joins TRBV7-6 to TRBJ2-3; D may be TRBD1 or TRBD2 (6 bases each). Per germline, CDR1 SGHVS and CDR2 FNYEAQ. The CDR3 has 16 amino acids. V lost 3 bases to trimming and J lost 7 bases, with 20 bases between them. The CDR3 nucleotides are TGTGCCAGCAGCTTTGAACAGGGAGGTCTGGTGAATACGCAGTATTTT. This translates into CASSFEQGGLVNTQYF.

V is TRBV7-9 and J is TRBJ2-3; 7 bases match TRBD1. V gave up 5 bases and J gave up 1 base; unmatched junction bases: 6. This CDR3 is 15 amino acids long. Germline CDR1 is SEHNR and CDR2 is FQNEAQ (reference sequence). This CDR3 reads CASSRDSQRTDTQYF. DNA of the CDR3: TGTGCCAGCAGCAGGGACAGCCAACGCACAGATACGCAGTATTTT.

This clone was seen a few times. The chain's CDR3 is CASSLEQGASGNTIYF. The CDR3 region has the DNA TGTGCCAGCAGCTTGGAACAGGGGGCCTCTGGAAACACCATATATTTT. This chain links TRBV5-4 with TRBJ1-3; 9 positions agree with TRBD1. Trimming removed 0 bases from V and 0 bases from J; junction bases left unmatched: 1. This CDR3 contains 16 residues. Looked up from germline, CDR1 is SGHNT and CDR2 is YYREEE (reference sequence). Variable domain in full (rest from reference TRBV5-4 and TRBJ1-3): ETGVTQSPTHLIKTRGQQVTLRCSSQSGHNTVSWYQQALGQGPQFIFQYYREEENGRGNFPPRFSGLQFPNYSSELNVNALELDDSALYLCASSLEQGASGNTIYFGEGSWLTVV.

The J gene is TRBJ2-5, the V gene TRBV7-3, with unresolved D. The CDR3 has 13 residues. Between the trimmed V and J ends, which lost 2 bases and 1 base, there was a span of 5 bases. Per the germline V gene, CDR1 is SGHTA and CDR2 is FQGTGA. Here the CDR3 reads CASSLGVQETQYF. In DNA, the CDR3 is TGTGCCAGCAGCTTAGGAGTCCAAGAGACCCAGTACTTC.